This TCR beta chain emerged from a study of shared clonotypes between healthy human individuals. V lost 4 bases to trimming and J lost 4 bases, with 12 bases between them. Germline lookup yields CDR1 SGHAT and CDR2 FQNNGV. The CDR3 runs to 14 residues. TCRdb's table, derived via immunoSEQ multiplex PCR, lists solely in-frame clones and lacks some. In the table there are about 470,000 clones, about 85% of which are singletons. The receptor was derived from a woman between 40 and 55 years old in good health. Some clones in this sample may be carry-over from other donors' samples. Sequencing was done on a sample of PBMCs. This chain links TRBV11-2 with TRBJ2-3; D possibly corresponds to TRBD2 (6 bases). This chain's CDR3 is CASSSLGGADTQYF. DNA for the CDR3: TGTGCCAGCAGCTCCCTGGGAGGTGCAGATACGCAGTATTTT.